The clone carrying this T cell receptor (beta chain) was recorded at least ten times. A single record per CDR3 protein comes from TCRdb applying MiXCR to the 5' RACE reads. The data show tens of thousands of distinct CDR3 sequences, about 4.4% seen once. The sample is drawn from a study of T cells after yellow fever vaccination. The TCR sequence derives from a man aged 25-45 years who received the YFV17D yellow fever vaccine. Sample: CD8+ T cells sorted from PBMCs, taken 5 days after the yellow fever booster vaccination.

CDR3 sequence: CSARVQTTTNEKLFF. In DNA form, the CDR3 reads TGCAGTGCTAGAGTCCAAACAACAACTAATGAAAAACTGTTTTTT. This chain connects TRBV20-1 to TRBJ1-4; D unclear. Germline V gene data show CDR1 as DFQATT and CDR2 as SNEGSKA (reference sequence). V was clipped by 1 base and J by 0 bases, with 9 bases between them. The CDR3 is made up of 15 amino acids.